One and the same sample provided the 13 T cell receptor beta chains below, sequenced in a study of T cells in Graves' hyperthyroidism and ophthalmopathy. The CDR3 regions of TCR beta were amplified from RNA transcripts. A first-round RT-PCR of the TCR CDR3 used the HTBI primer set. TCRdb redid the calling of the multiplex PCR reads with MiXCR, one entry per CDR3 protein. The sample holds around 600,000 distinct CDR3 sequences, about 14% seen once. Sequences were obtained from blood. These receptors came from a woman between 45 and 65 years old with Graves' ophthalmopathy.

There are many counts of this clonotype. The CDR3: CASSQIRLSGANVLTF. CDR3 DNA sequence: TGCGCCAGCAGCCAAATAAGACTATCTGGGGCCAACGTCCTGACTTTC. The chain recombines TRBV4-1 with TRBJ2-6; D perhaps matches TRBD2 (5 bases). This CDR3 comprises 16 residues. CDR1 MGHRA and CDR2 YSYEKL come from the germline V gene. The V end was cut by 2 bases, the J end by 1 base, with 9 bases between.

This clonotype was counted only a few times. The CDR3 reads CASSAMLQGGNTEAFF. As DNA, the CDR3 is TGTGCCAGCAGCGCGATGCTCCAGGGAGGGAACACTGAAGCTTTCTTT. The chain joins TRBV9 to TRBJ1-1; D possibly corresponds to TRBD1 (5 bases). Trimming pared 3 bases from V and 1 base from J, leaving 16 bases between. Germline lookup yields CDR1 SGDLS and CDR2 YYNGEE. This CDR3 contains 16 residues.

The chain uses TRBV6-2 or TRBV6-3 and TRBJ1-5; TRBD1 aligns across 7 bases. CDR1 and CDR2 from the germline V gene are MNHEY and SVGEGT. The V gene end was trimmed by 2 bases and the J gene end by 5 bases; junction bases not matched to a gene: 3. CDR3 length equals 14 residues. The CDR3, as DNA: TGTGCCAGCAGTTACCTAACAGGGGATCAGCCCCAGCATTTT. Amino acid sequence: CASSYLTGDQPQHF.

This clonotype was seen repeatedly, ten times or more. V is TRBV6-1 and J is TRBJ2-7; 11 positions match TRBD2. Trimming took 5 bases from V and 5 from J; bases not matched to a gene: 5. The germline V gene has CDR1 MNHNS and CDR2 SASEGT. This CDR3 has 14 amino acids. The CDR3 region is CASSYSGRVNEQYF. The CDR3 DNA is TGTGCCAGCAGTTATAGCGGGAGGGTCAACGAGCAGTACTTC.

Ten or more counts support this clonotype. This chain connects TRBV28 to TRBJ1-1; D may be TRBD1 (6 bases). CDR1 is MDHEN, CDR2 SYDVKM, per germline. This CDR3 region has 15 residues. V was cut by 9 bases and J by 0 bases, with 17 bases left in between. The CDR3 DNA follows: TGTGCCAGTAGGAAGGACAGACCGTTGAACACTGAAGCTTTCTTT. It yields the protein CASRKDRPLNTEAFF.

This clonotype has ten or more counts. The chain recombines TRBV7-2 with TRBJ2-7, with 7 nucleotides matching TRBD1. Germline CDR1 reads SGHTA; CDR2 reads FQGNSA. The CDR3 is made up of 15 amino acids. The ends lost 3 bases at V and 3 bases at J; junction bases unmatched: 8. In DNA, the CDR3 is TGTGCCAGCAGCTTTACCCGGGACAGCCACTACGAGCAGTACTTC. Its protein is CASSFTRDSHYEQYF.

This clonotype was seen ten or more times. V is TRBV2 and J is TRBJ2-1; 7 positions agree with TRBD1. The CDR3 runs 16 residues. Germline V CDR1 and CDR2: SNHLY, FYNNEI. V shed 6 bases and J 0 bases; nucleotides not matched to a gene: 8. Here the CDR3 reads CASRPGQERSYNEQFF. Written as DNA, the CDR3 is TGTGCCAGCAGACCCGGACAGGAACGCTCCTACAATGAGCAGTTCTTC.

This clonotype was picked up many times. The DNA for the CDR3 is TGTGCCAGCAGCTTCCGGGCCGGGGAGCTGTTTTTT. As protein: CASSFRAGELFF. The gene calls are TRBV7-9 and TRBJ2-2; D remains unclear. Between the trimmed V and J ends, which lost 3 bases and 6 bases, there was a span of 5 bases. The length of the CDR3 is 12 residues. Germline assignment: CDR1 SEHNR and CDR2 FQNEAQ (reference sequence). Based on the CDR3 plus reference TRBV7-9 and TRBJ2-2, the full variable domain is DTGVSQNPRHKITKRGQNVTFRCDPISEHNRLYWYRQTLGQGPEFLTYFQNEAQLEKSRLLSDRFSAERPKGSFSTLEIQRTEQGDSAMYLCASSFRAGELFFGEGSRLTVL.

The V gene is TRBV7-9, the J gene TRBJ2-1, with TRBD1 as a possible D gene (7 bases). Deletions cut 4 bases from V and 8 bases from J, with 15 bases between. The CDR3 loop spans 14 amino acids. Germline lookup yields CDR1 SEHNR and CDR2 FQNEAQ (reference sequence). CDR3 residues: CASSSPEGAYEQFF. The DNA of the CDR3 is TGTGCCAGCAGCTCTCCGGAGGGGGCGTATGAGCAGTTCTTC.

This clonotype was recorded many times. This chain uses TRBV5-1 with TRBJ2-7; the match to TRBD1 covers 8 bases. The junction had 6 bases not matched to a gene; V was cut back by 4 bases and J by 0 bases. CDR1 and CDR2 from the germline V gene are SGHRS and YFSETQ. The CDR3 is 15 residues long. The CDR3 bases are TGCGCCAGCAGCCGGGACAGGAGTAGCTCCTACGAGCAGTACTTC. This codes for CASSRDRSSSYEQYF.

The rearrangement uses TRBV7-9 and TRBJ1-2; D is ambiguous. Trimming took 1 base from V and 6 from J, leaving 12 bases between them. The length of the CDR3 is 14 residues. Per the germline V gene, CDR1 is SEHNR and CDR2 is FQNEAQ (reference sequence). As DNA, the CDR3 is TGTGCCAGCAGCTTAGTGGACCGTCTCGATGGCTACACCTTC. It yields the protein CASSLVDRLDGYTF.

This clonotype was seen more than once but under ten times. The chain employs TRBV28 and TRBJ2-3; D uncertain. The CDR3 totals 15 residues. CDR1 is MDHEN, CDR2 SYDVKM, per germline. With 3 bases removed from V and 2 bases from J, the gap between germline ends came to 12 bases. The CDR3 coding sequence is TGTGCCAGCAGTTTTGGTCCGGGTTTCACAGATACGCAGTATTTT. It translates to CASSFGPGFTDTQYF.

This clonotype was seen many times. The CDR3 bases are TGTGCCAGCAGCCAAGGGGGCGGCTACGAGCAGTACTTC. Amino acid sequence: CASSQGGGYEQYF. The chain carries TRBV3-1 and TRBJ2-7, with D tentatively TRBD1 (5 bases). Germline V gene sequence: CDR1 LGHDT, CDR2 YNNKEL (reference sequence). This CDR3 comprises 13 residues. The V end lost 1 base, the J end lost 3 bases, and 7 bases lay between the germline ends.